The present T cell receptor beta chain was sequenced within a study of cytomegalovirus exposure and HLA in healthy donors. This table comes from immunoSEQ multiplex PCR, and its TCRdb copy is limited to in-frame clones, with some not included. The data hold some 110,000 clones, with 86% observed a single time. Germline CDR1 is SGHDT and CDR2 is YYEEEE. J was trimmed by 9 bases and V by 4 bases; bases with no gene match: 8. The CDR3 runs to 13 residues. Sequencing was carried out using PBMCs. This TCR came from a man aged 18 to 35 in good health and CMV-seronegative. The V call is TRBV5-6, the J call TRBJ1-1, with 8 bases aligning to TRBD1. In nucleotides, the CDR3 is TGTGCCAGCAGCCTGAGTGGGACAGGCCAAGCTTTCTTT. Encoded protein: CASSLSGTGQAFF.